This TCR beta chain was documented in a study of PD-1 blockade in classical Hodgkin lymphoma (dated by TCRdb to the early 2020s). Describing the broader study: Nivolumab dosing was 3 mg/kg intravenously every 2 weeks, continuing until either disease progression or unacceptable toxicity. A peripheral blood immune signature of response to PD-1 blockade in classical Hodgkin lymphoma was defined using TCR beta sequencing and CyTOF.

The germline V gene encodes CDR1 SGHTA and CDR2 FQGNSA. V sheds 5 bases and J sheds 8 bases, leaving 15 bases between their ends. The CDR3 goes from the cysteine to the phenylalanine over 13 residues. The read is trimmed to its CDR3 DNA, 39 bases read in frame from base 1. What the study reported, not specific to this receptor: Trial patients with a complete response had baseline diversity similar to that of newly diagnosed patients, while partial responders and progressors had significantly lower diversity. Lower diversity was seen in patients whose nivolumab began less than 1 year after ASCT, and these patients were left out of later analyses so that immune reconstitution would not confound the results. A significant rise by C4D1 was seen in CD4+ but not CD8+ TCR diversity (p=0.0027 vs p=0.16), with the rise being most apparent in complete responders (p=0.02). Newly diagnosed patients were reported to have lower baseline TCR diversity than healthy donors, and relapsed/refractory patients were reported to have lower baseline TCR diversity still. Only a single clinical trial cohort was studied, and what caused the repertoire differences, possibly disease activity or prior therapy, remained undefined.

The table lists this clone with a count of one. Its antigen is not yet known. Base qualities were left out, and no much larger clone turns up one base away. The Qiagen DNeasy kit was used to extract genomic DNA from unsorted PBMCs and from the negatively selected CD4+ and CD8+ fractions. TCR beta CDR3 regions were subjected to amplification by immunoSEQ multiplex PCR with primers that anneal to V and J segments. A synthetic immune receptor repertoire was used to minimize amplification bias, and remaining bias was computationally removed after sequencing. In the authors' own workflow: Repertoire diversity was quantified as the Shannon entropy index using custom Python scripts. Unsorted, CD4+ and CD8+ repertoires were analyzed separately, except in combined analyses where CD4+ and CD8+ sequences were merged in silico. A clone counted as expanded when the clone's frequency after treatment rose at least 2-fold relative to C1D1, and clones undetected at baseline were given a pseudocount of 0.5. Clones with 0 or 1 copy at C1D1 were classified as singleton clones, and clones with 2 or more copies were classified as non-singleton clones. Clones expanded in unsorted samples were annotated as CD4+, CD8+ or unknown by matching protein sequences in sorted samples from the same patient. Wilcoxon tests on paired samples were used to test changes in diversity from C1D1 to C4D1. Entries here come from immuneACCESS through TCRdb and include only in-frame sequences with V and J called. Some clones fail to appear in such tables; in the studies checked, an unresolved V gene covers under half of the shortfall, and the cause of the remainder is unknown. Clonal size and the V and J genes are those of that table, whereas D and trimming came from the DNA. A total of 40,000 to 55,000 clones appear in this sample, around 78% of them only once. The ten largest make up 37% of the sample.

The time point label here, explained by the study, means: cycle 4 day 1 (C4D1), after 5 to 7 weeks of nivolumab. Every trial patient had relapsed following autologous stem cell transplantation, and prior brentuximab vedotin exposure was what differed among cohorts A, B and C. A total of under 70 patients with relapsed/refractory classical Hodgkin lymphoma made up the trial cohort, and each patient's best overall response was complete response, partial response or progressive disease. In the multi-cohort phase II CheckMate 205 trial, trial patients received single-agent nivolumab. An independent review committee assessed best overall response using the 2007 International Working Group response criteria. PBMCs from the trial were collected at three points: immediately before nivolumab initiation (C1D1), and during therapy at cycle 2 day 1 and cycle 4 day 1. Peripheral blood was collected in 8 mL Vacutainer Cell Preparation Tubes, from which PBMCs were isolated by centrifugation and then cryopreserved.

Sample: peripheral blood mononuclear cells (PBMCs), taken before the fourth cycle of nivolumab. The chain is made from TRBV7-2 and TRBJ1-2; a tentative D call is TRBD1 (5 bases match). This TCR derives from a human donor with classical Hodgkin lymphoma. In nucleotide form, the sequence is TGTGCCAGCAGCACCGGGACGGGAGGAGGCTACACCTTC. This translates into CASSTGTGGGYTF. The full variable domain, completed from the reference TRBV7-2 and TRBJ1-2 proteins outside the CDR3, reads GAGVSQSPSNKVTEKGKDVELRCDPISGHTALYWYRQSLGQGLEFLIYFQGNSAPDKSGLPSDRFSAERTGGSVSTLTIQRTQQEDSAVYLCASSTGTGGGYTFGSGTRLTVV.